This T cell receptor beta chain emerged from a study of cytomegalovirus exposure and HLA in healthy donors. The germline V gene has CDR1 GTSNPN and CDR2 SVGIG (reference sequence). The CDR3 is made up of 16 amino acids. Between the trimmed V and J ends, which lost 0 bases and 2 bases, there was a span of 14 bases. Primers: 60 Vbeta forward and 13 Jbeta reverse. Clones were read by immunoSEQ multiplex PCR, and TCRdb kept only the in-frame ones, dropping some. The sample includes fewer than 140,000 clones, 75% of them seen just once. V gene TRBV30 combines with J gene TRBJ2-1, with D uncertain. This sequence was found in a male donor in good health and CMV-seropositive. Sequenced sample: PBMCs. The CDR3: CAWSVSRGPPYNEQFF. For the CDR3, the DNA is TGTGCCTGGAGTGTATCTAGAGGCCCTCCCTACAATGAGCAGTTCTTC.